What follows are 29 T cell receptor beta chains derived from one specimen sequenced in a study of cytomegalovirus exposure and HLA in healthy donors. Researchers ran the PCR with 60 Vbeta and 13 Jbeta primers. Sequencing was performed with immunoSEQ multiplex PCR; in TCRdb, only in-frame clones are kept and a portion is missing. Among about 190,000 clones listed, approximately 80% were seen once. Material: PBMCs. These receptors originate from a woman between 40 and 55 years old in good health and CMV-seronegative.

This chain links TRBV7-3 with TRBJ2-4; 9 bases are shared with TRBD2. The trim removed 0 bases at V and 11 bases at J, leaving 8 bases unmatched. In germline, CDR1 is SGHTA, CDR2 FQGTGA. The CDR3 covers 15 residues. The CDR3 is CASSLTSGLADVQYF. The CDR3 DNA follows: TGTGCCAGCAGCTTAACCTCGGGACTAGCCGACGTTCAGTACTTC.

This chain links TRBV6-5 with TRBJ2-1, with a tentative D call TRBD1 (5 bases). In germline, CDR1 is MNHEY, CDR2 SVGAGI. V was clipped by 6 bases and J by 3 bases, with 15 bases between them. The CDR3 runs to 15 residues. DNA for the CDR3: TGTGCCAGCAGCCCCCCTGGCAGGGACTACAATGAGCAGTTCTTC. It specifies CASSPPGRDYNEQFF.

The chain couples TRBV6-4 to TRBJ2-1; TRBD2 aligns across 11 bases. CDR3 length: 15 residues. With V trimmed by 3 bases and J by 7 bases, 5 bases remained unmatched. Germline values: CDR1 MRHNA, CDR2 SNTAGT. CDR3 in amino acids: CASSETLAGGNEQFF. DNA for the CDR3: TGTGCCAGCAGTGAAACCCTAGCGGGAGGTAATGAGCAGTTCTTC.

The chain joins TRBV5-1 to TRBJ1-1; the D gene is possibly TRBD1 (6 bases). Germline loops: CDR1 SGHRS, CDR2 YFSETQ. CDR3 length equals 13 residues. V lost 3 bases to trimming and J lost 5 bases, with 11 bases between them. CDR3 nucleotides: TGCGCCAGCAGCTGGGGAGGGGGGACTGAAGCTTTCTTT. Amino acids: CASSWGGGTEAFF.

This chain joins TRBV6-1 and TRBJ1-2, with D maybe TRBD1 (6 bases). This CDR3 spans 14 amino acids. Germline lookup yields CDR1 MNHNS and CDR2 SASEGT. Trimming pared 4 bases from V and 2 bases from J, leaving 11 bases between. The CDR3, as DNA: TGTGCCAGCAGTGTACGTGGACAGAACTATGGCTACACCTTC. Protein: CASSVRGQNYGYTF.

The sample holds one count of this clone. The genes are TRBV4-3 and TRBJ1-1, with TRBD1 matching over 8 bases. The CDR3 loop spans 13 amino acids. Germline CDR1 is LGHNA and CDR2 is YSLEER. V was pared by 4 bases and J by 4 bases, with 2 bases of the junction left unmatched. DNA of the CDR3: TGCGCCAGCAGCCCTCAGGGGGCCACTGAAGCTTTCTTT. Translating gives CASSPQGATEAFF.

V is TRBV5-1 and J is TRBJ2-3, with D possibly TRBD1 on 5 matching bases. The germline gives CDR1 SGHRS, CDR2 YFSETQ. V lost 1 base and J 4 bases, leaving 10 bases between the germline ends. There are 14 residues in the CDR3. The CDR3 DNA is TGCGCCAGCAGCTTGTTCGTAGGGGCAGATACGCAGTATTTT. Protein sequence: CASSLFVGADTQYF.

The genes are TRBV7-2 and TRBJ2-1; D gene ambiguous. CDR3 size: 14 residues. The V gene lost 5 bases and the J gene lost 4 bases, with 12 bases spanning the gap. Germline CDR1 SGHTA, CDR2 FQGNSA. CDR3 sequence (DNA): TGTGCCAGCAGCCCAATGCCTAGTTACAATGAGCAGTTCTTC. Protein: CASSPMPSYNEQFF.

This chain connects TRBV19 to TRBJ2-1; TRBD2 matches 9 bases. CDR3 length: 15 residues. Germline CDR1 LNHDA, CDR2 SQIVND (reference sequence). The junction had 10 bases not matched to a gene; V was cut back by 6 bases and J by 7 bases. The DNA of the CDR3 is TGTGCCAGTAGGCTGGACATCCTAGCGGGAAATGAGCAGTTCTTC. Its protein product is CASRLDILAGNEQFF.

V gene TRBV7-8 combines with J gene TRBJ1-3; TRBD1 aligns across 9 bases. J gave up 0 bases and V 4 bases, and 7 bases lay outside the gene matches. Germline values: CDR1 SGHVS, CDR2 FQNEAQ. This CDR3 comprises 17 residues. The CDR3 DNA follows: TGTGCCAGCAGCTCAAATACAGGGGGCCACTCTGGAAACACCATATATTTT. It is translated as CASSSNTGGHSGNTIYF.

The gene calls are TRBV7-8 and TRBJ1-2; D not certain. This CDR3 is built from 15 residues. Germline V gene lookup returns CDR1 SGHVS and CDR2 FQNEAQ. Trimming cost V 1 base and J 7 bases, with 16 bases left between them. The CDR3 spells CASSLDRTYLVGYTF. CDR3 bases: TGTGCCAGCAGCTTAGATCGCACCTATCTCGTTGGCTACACCTTC.

The chain is built from TRBV27 and TRBJ1-2; 7 bases map to TRBD1. Germline trimming cut 2 bases from V and 4 bases from J; bases unmatched to any gene: 10. This CDR3 is built from 16 residues. Germline V gene lookup returns CDR1 MNHEY and CDR2 SMNVEV (reference sequence). The CDR3 reads CASSLSGQGGGYGYTF. The CDR3 nucleotides read TGTGCCAGCAGTTTAAGTGGGCAGGGGGGTGGCTATGGCTACACCTTC.

The chain has TRBV5-1 and TRBJ2-3, with D possibly matching TRBD2 (5 bases). The CDR3 is 14 amino acids. Germline CDR1 and CDR2: SGHRS and YFSETQ. Deletions cut 4 bases from V and 2 bases from J, with 11 bases between. The DNA for the CDR3 is TGCGCCAGCAGCGGAGGACCTCTCACAGATACGCAGTATTTT. Its protein is CASSGGPLTDTQYF.

This clone showed up just a few times. The rearrangement uses TRBV6-4 and TRBJ2-1; 12 nucleotides agree with TRBD1. V gave up 3 bases and J gave up 7 bases; unmatched junction bases: 7. Germline V gene lookup returns CDR1 MRHNA and CDR2 SNTAGT. This CDR3 spans 16 amino acids. This CDR3 reads CASSENRDRGRNEQFF. The CDR3 DNA follows: TGTGCCAGCAGTGAAAACCGGGACAGGGGGCGAAATGAGCAGTTCTTC.

To note about this clone: Additional DNA sequences in this sample encode the identical CDR3. The chain joins TRBV10-3 to TRBJ2-3; a possible D gene is TRBD2 (5 bases). Per the germline V gene, CDR1 is ENHRY and CDR2 is SYGVKD. V gave up 6 bases and J gave up 2 bases, with 15 bases separating them. This CDR3 spans 15 amino acids. CDR3 sequence: CAIRWTQDPTDTQYF. The CDR3 bases are TGTGCCATCAGGTGGACTCAAGACCCCACAGATACGCAGTATTTT.

The chain links TRBV7-6 to TRBJ2-1, with TRBD1 identical over 8 bases. The CDR3 is 15 residues long. V shed 5 bases and J 1 base; nucleotides not matched to a gene: 4. The V gene's germline CDR1 is SGHVS and CDR2 FNYEAQ. The CDR3 DNA follows: TGTGCCAGCAGCCCTTGGACAGGGTCCTACAATGAGCAGTTCTTC. Translating gives CASSPWTGSYNEQFF.

This clone was seen a few times. The rearrangement links TRBV4-3 to TRBJ2-4, with D hard to call. The V and J ends lost 1 base and 6 bases respectively, with 16 bases between them. Germline CDR1 and CDR2: LGHNA and YSLEER. The CDR3 is 16 amino acids. The CDR3 protein is CASSQGLGSLGNIQYF. The CDR3 DNA reads as TGCGCCAGCAGCCAAGGACTGGGTAGCCTTGGAAACATTCAGTACTTC.

This clone was recorded a few times. The chain employs TRBV4-2 and TRBJ2-3, with 7 bases lining up with TRBD2. Trimming at V came to 0 bases and at J to 4 bases, leaving 1 base not matched to a gene. The CDR3 spans 14 residues. Germline CDR1 and CDR2: LGHNA and YNFKEQ. The DNA of the CDR3 is TGTGCCAGCAGCCAAGAGGCGGGGGCAGATACGCAGTATTTT. It codes for CASSQEAGADTQYF.

This chain connects TRBV4-1 to TRBJ1-2; D remains ambiguous. CDR3 length equals 14 residues. Germline V gene data show CDR1 as MGHRA and CDR2 as YSYEKL. The V and J ends lost 0 bases and 0 bases respectively, with 5 bases between them. CDR3: CASSQDPSNYGYTF. The CDR3 coding sequence is TGCGCCAGCAGCCAAGACCCCTCTAACTATGGCTACACCTTC.

The chain carries TRBV5-1 and TRBJ2-7; TRBD1 aligns across 7 bases. This CDR3 has 16 residues. J lost 0 bases, V lost 3 bases, and 9 bases had no gene match. Per germline, CDR1 SGHRS and CDR2 YFSETQ. The CDR3 DNA reads as TGCGCCAGCAGCTCGACCCCGACAGGGAGCTCCTACGAGCAGTACTTC. It yields the protein CASSSTPTGSSYEQYF.

The V and J genes are TRBV5-1 and TRBJ1-5; D gene unclear. Deletions cut 0 bases from V and 4 bases from J, with 8 bases between. The CDR3 sequence is 14 residues long. Per the germline V gene, CDR1 is SGHRS and CDR2 is YFSETQ. The CDR3 loop is CASSLGLQNQPQHF. CDR3 nucleotide sequence: TGCGCCAGCAGCTTGGGGCTGCAGAATCAGCCCCAGCATTTT.

This clone occurred a few times. This chain connects TRBV2 to TRBJ1-2; weak D call: TRBD1 (6 bases). Germline assignment: CDR1 SNHLY and CDR2 FYNNEI. With 5 bases removed from V and 5 bases from J, the gap between germline ends came to 27 bases. CDR3 length: 18 residues. CDR3 in amino acids: CASSPPHTTGGVTYGYTF. CDR3 DNA sequence: TGTGCCAGCAGTCCACCCCACACGACAGGAGGCGTTACTTATGGCTACACCTTC. The full variable domain, with the rest looked up from reference TRBV2 and TRBJ1-2, is EPEVTQTPSHQVTQMGQEVILRCVPISNHLYFYWYRQILGQKVEFLVSFYNNEISEKSEIFDDQFSVERPDGSNFTLKIRSTKLEDSAMYFCASSPPHTTGGVTYGYTFGSGTRLTVV.

This clone is a singleton in its sample. The rearrangement links TRBV7-9 to TRBJ2-2, with D uncertain. CDR3 length: 12 residues. Germline V CDR1 and CDR2: SEHNR, FQNEAQ (reference sequence). V gave up 8 bases and J gave up 1 base, with 5 bases separating them. CDR3 amino acids: CASPGNTGELFF. The CDR3 bases are TGTGCCAGCCCCGGGAACACCGGGGAGCTGTTTTTT.

The chain links TRBV5-8 to TRBJ1-4; D perhaps matches TRBD1 (6 bases). V lost 1 base and J lost 8, with 12 bases in between. The CDR3 length is 14 residues. Germline CDR1 and CDR2: SGHTS and YDEGEE. The CDR3 DNA follows: TGTGCCAGCAGCTTGTATCAGGGGAAGGAAAAACTGTTTTTT. Its translation is CASSLYQGKEKLFF.

This clone was counted between two and nine times. Here the CDR3 reads CASTPLATTNEKLFF. The CDR3 DNA sequence: TGTGCCAGTACCCCGTTGGCAACAACTAATGAAAAACTGTTTTTT. This sequence joins TRBV19 and TRBJ1-4; no firm D call. This CDR3 is 15 amino acids long. Trimming pared 7 bases from V and 0 bases from J, leaving 12 bases between. The germline gives CDR1 LNHDA, CDR2 SQIVND (reference sequence).

The genes are TRBV7-9 and TRBJ1-3; 7 nucleotides line up with TRBD1. Trimming took 9 bases from V and 0 from J; bases not matched to a gene: 8. The CDR3 spans 15 residues. Germline CDR1 reads SEHNR; CDR2 reads FQNEAQ (reference sequence). The CDR3 region has the DNA TGTGCCAGAGGGACAGACATCAACTCTGGAAACACCATATATTTT. This codes for CARGTDINSGNTIYF. The variable domain in full, with the rest retrieved from reference TRBV7-9 and TRBJ1-3, is DTGVSQNPRHKITKRGQNVTFRCDPISEHNRLYWYRQTLGQGPEFLTYFQNEAQLEKSRLLSDRFSAERPKGSFSTLEIQRTEQGDSAMYLCARGTDINSGNTIYFGEGSWLTVV.

There are a few counts of this clone. The rearrangement joins TRBV5-4 to TRBJ2-5, with 9 bases aligning to TRBD1. This CDR3 contains 14 residues. V trimming: 4 bases; J trimming: 4 bases; junction bases outside the gene matches: 5. In germline, CDR1 is SGHNT, CDR2 YYREEE (reference sequence). CDR3 loop: CASSRGQGGETQYF. CDR3 nucleotide sequence: TGTGCCAGCAGCCGGGGACAGGGTGGAGAGACCCAGTACTTC. Supplemented by reference TRBV5-4 and TRBJ2-5, the full variable domain reads ETGVTQSPTHLIKTRGQQVTLRCSSQSGHNTVSWYQQALGQGPQFIFQYYREEENGRGNFPPRFSGLQFPNYSSELNVNALELDDSALYLCASSRGQGGETQYFGPGTRLLVL.

J is TRBJ2-1 and V is TRBV25-1; 11 positions agree with TRBD2. J lost 7 bases, V lost 8 bases, and 13 bases had no gene match. The CDR3 totals 16 residues. The V gene's germline CDR1 is MGHDK and CDR2 SYGVNS. In DNA, the CDR3 is TGTGCCAGCGCTTTTAGTAGCGGGAGGGCCGTAAATGAGCAGTTCTTC. Translation gives CASAFSSGRAVNEQFF.

Of note for this clone: The same CDR3 arises from other DNA sequences in this sample as well. The V call is TRBV9, the J call TRBJ2-2, with 7 nucleotides matching TRBD1. Germline CDR1 SGDLS, CDR2 YYNGEE. J gave up 1 base and V 4 bases, and 4 bases lay outside the gene matches. The CDR3 runs 15 residues. The CDR3, as DNA: TGTGCCAGCAGCCCCCGGACAGGGAACACCGGGGAGCTGTTTTTT. Translating it yields CASSPRTGNTGELFF.